The T cell receptor (beta chain) under discussion was sequenced for a study of T-cell reconstitution after alpha-beta-depleted transplantation in children. Trimming left V 4 bases short and J 0 bases short, with 10 bases between. The CDR3 has 13 residues. Germline V gene lookup returns CDR1 SQVTM and CDR2 ANQGSEA. The TCRbeta library was prepared with unique molecular identifiers. MiXCR, applied by TCRdb to the PCR reads, yields one record per CDR3 protein. The data show some 500,000 distinct CDR3 sequences, 15% to 20% seen once. The sample was PBMCs from the stem cell graft donor, taken from the stem cell graft. The V call is TRBV29-1, the J call TRBJ2-7, with D possibly called TRBD1 or TRBD2 (5 bases each). The receptor comes from a human donor who donated a stem cell graft to a child with acute lymphoblastic leukemia. CDR3 sequence (DNA): TGCAGCGTTGCAGGGACCCACTCCTACGAGCAGTACTTC. Protein sequence: CSVAGTHSYEQYF.